This T cell receptor (beta chain) was recovered during a study of T cells in Graves' hyperthyroidism and ophthalmopathy. This CDR3 is 17 amino acids long. V dropped 2 bases and J dropped 5 bases, with 20 bases sitting between them. The V gene's germline CDR1 is SGHDT and CDR2 YYEEEE. This clonotype was observed a few times. RNA transcripts provided the source from which TCR beta CDR3 regions were amplified. The TCR CDR3 was amplified in a first-round RT-PCR using the HTBI primer set. TCRdb fed the multiplex PCR reads into MiXCR, producing one record per CDR3 protein. The table has approximately 480,000 distinct CDR3 sequences, 20% seen once.

The source material was blood. The chain combines TRBV5-6 with TRBJ2-1; D tentatively fits TRBD1 or TRBD2 (5 bases each). The clonotype comes from a man aged 18 to 30 with Graves' hyperthyroidism. For the CDR3, the DNA is TGTGCCAGCAGCTTTCCCGGGACCGGCGTTGTAAACAATGAGCAGTTCTTC. Its protein is CASSFPGTGVVNNEQFF.